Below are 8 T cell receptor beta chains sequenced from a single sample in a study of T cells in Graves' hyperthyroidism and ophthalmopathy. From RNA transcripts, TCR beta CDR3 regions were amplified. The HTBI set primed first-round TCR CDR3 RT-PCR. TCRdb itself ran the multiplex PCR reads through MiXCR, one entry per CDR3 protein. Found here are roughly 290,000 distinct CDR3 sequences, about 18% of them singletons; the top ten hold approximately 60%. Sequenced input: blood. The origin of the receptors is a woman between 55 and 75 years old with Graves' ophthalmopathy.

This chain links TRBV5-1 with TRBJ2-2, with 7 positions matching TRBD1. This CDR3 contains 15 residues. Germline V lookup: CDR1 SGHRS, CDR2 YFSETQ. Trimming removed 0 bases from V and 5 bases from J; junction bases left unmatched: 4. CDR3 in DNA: TGCGCCAGCAGCTTGGCGAGACAGGGAACCGGGGAGCTGTTTTTT. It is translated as CASSLARQGTGELFF.

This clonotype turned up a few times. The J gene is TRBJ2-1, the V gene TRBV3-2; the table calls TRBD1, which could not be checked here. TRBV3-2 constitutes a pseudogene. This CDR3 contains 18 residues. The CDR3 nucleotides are TGTGCCAGCAGCCAAGAAGGAGCAGGGGCCACGGCCTACAATGAGCAGTTCTTC. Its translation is CASSQEGAGATAYNEQFF.

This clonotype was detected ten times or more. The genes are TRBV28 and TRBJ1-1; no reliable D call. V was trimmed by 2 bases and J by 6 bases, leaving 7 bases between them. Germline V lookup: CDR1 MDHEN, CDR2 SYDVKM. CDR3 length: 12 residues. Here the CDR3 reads CASSLQVAEAFF. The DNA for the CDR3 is TGTGCCAGCAGTTTACAGGTGGCTGAAGCTTTCTTT.

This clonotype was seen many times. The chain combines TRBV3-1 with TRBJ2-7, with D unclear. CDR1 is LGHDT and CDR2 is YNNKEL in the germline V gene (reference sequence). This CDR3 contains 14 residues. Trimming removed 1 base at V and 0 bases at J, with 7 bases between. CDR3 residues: CASSQVGSSYEQYF. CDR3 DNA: TGTGCCAGCAGCCAAGTGGGCAGCTCCTACGAGCAGTACTTC.

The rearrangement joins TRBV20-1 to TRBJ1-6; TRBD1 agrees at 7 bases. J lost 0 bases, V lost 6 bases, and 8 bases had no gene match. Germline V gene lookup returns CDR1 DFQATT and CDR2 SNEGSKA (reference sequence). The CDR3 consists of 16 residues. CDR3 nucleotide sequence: TGCAGTGCAGAAACAGGGGTCAGCTCCTATAATTCACCCCTCCACTTT. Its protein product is CSAETGVSSYNSPLHF.

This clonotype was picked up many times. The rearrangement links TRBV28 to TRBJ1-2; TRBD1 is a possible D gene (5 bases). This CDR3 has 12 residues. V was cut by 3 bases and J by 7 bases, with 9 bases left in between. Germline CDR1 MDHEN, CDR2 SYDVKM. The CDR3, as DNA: TGTGCCAGCAGTTTCCGACAGTCTGGCTACACCTTC. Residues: CASSFRQSGYTF.

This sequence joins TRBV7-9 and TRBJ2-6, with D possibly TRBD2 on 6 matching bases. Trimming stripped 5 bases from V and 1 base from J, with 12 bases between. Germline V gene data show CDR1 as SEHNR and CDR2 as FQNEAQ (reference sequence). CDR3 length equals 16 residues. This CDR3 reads CASSQPRGSGANVLTF. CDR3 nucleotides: TGTGCCAGCAGCCAACCTCGGGGGTCTGGGGCCAACGTCCTGACTTTC.

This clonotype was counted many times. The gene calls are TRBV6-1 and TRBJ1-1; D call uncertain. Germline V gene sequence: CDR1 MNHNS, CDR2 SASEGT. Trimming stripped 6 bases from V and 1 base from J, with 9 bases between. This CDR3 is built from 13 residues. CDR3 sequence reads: CASRPTQNTEAFF. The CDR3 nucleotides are TGTGCCAGCAGGCCGACACAGAACACTGAAGCTTTCTTT.